This T cell receptor beta chain is drawn from a study of control samples from healthy donors and cancer patients. Clones were sequenced by immunoSEQ multiplex PCR, and TCRdb holds only the in-frame ones, with some missing. The sample lists around 130,000 clones, roughly 86% seen once, with roughly 8% in the top ten. A word on this clone: The sample has other DNA sequences that encode this CDR3 too.

Germline V gene data show CDR1 as SGHRS and CDR2 as YFSETQ. Trimming removed 0 bases from V and 2 bases from J, with 12 bases in between. The CDR3 covers 16 residues. The clonotype was recovered from a man aged 45-65 years with head and neck cancer. The genes are TRBV5-1 and TRBJ1-5; D remains ambiguous. Sequenced: PBMCs. CDR3 sequence: CASSLGGGSGNQPQHF. The CDR3 DNA reads TGCGCCAGCAGCTTGGGTGGTGGCTCCGGCAATCAGCCCCAGCATTTT.